Following are 18 T cell receptor beta chains from one sample sequenced in a study of blood T cell repertoires in COVID-19. The assay was immunoSEQ multiplex PCR, and TCRdb's table has in-frame clones only and misses some. The sample has 40,000 or so clones, about 85% seen once. The sequenced sample was peripheral blood. The receptor set was obtained from a human donor in a cohort sampled during active COVID-19.

The sample holds a few counts of this clone. This chain connects TRBV27 to TRBJ1-5; 7 bases fit TRBD1. Germline values: CDR1 MNHEY, CDR2 SMNVEV (reference sequence). V trimming: 5 bases; J trimming: 4 bases; junction bases outside the gene matches: 11. CDR3 length: 16 amino acids. The CDR3 here is CASSPTRQGANQPQHF. The DNA for the CDR3 is TGTGCCAGCAGTCCGACCAGACAGGGAGCAAATCAGCCCCAGCATTTT.

The CDR3 DNA reads TGCGCCAGCAGTGAGTCCCCCGGGACTACTAACACCTACGAGCAGTACTTC. Protein sequence: CASSESPGTTNTYEQYF. The chain is built from TRBV10-2 and TRBJ2-7; TRBD2 agrees at 7 bases. The CDR3 covers 17 residues. Germline CDR1 WSHSY, CDR2 SAAADI. V lost 0 bases and J lost 2; bases outside the gene matches: 10.

The chain carries TRBV5-1 and TRBJ2-7; weak D call: TRBD2 (6 bases). This CDR3 is built from 16 residues. V lost 3 bases, J lost 0 bases, and 16 bases lay in between. The germline V gene has CDR1 SGHRS and CDR2 YFSETQ. DNA for the CDR3: TGCGCCAGCAGCTGGACGGGACTTAAGGACTCCTACGAGCAGTACTTC. Translated, it gives CASSWTGLKDSYEQYF.

J is TRBJ1-2 and V is TRBV18; D is ambiguous. Germline-derived CDR1 and CDR2 are KGHSH and LQKENI. This CDR3 has 14 residues. The V end lost 2 bases, the J end lost 0 bases, and 7 bases lay between the germline ends. CDR3 nucleotides: TGTGCCAGCTCACCAACCAAGCCTAACTATGGCTACACCTTC. Translation: CASSPTKPNYGYTF.

The chain couples TRBV5-5 to TRBJ2-3; 16 bases are shared with TRBD2. Unmatched junction bases numbered 10, after V lost 3 bases and J lost 3 bases. CDR1 is SGHKS, CDR2 YYEKEE, per germline (reference sequence). The length of the CDR3 is 19 residues. The CDR3 region is CASSYPAGTSGGATDTQYF. The CDR3 DNA reads TGTGCCAGCAGCTACCCCGCCGGGACTAGCGGGGGGGCAACAGATACGCAGTATTTT.

V and J are TRBV6-2 or TRBV6-3 and TRBJ2-7; a weak D match, TRBD1 (6 bases). V lost 4 bases, J lost 1 base, and 11 bases lay in between. Germline-derived CDR1 and CDR2 are MNHEY and SVGEGT. The CDR3 extends over 14 amino acids. CDR3 protein: CASSSNQGSYEQYF. The DNA of the CDR3 is TGTGCCAGCAGTTCCAATCAGGGGTCCTACGAGCAGTACTTC.

This clone showed up just once. The chain employs TRBV7-3 and TRBJ1-1, with unresolved D. Trimming took off 5 bases at V and 1 base at J, with 8 bases between the two ends. The germline V gene has CDR1 SGHTA and CDR2 FQGTGA. The CDR3 is 13 residues long. Written as DNA, the CDR3 is TGTGCCAGCAGCGCCGAACAGAACACTGAAGCTTTCTTT. It is translated as CASSAEQNTEAFF.

The genes are TRBV3-1 (or the pseudogene TRBV3-2) and TRBJ2-5; D is possibly TRBD1 (6 bases). Trimming stripped 2 bases from V and 4 bases from J, with 23 bases between. The germline V gene encodes CDR1 LGHDT and CDR2 YNNKEL (reference sequence). This CDR3 region has 18 residues. CDR3 sequence (DNA): TGTGCCAGCAGCCAAAGGCAAACTGGCAACCAAGGGGGAGAGACCCAGTACTTC. Amino acids: CASSQRQTGNQGGETQYF.

J is TRBJ2-7 and V is TRBV10-3; 8 bases are a match to TRBD2. Germline loops: CDR1 ENHRY, CDR2 SYGVKD. The ends lost 6 bases at V and 6 bases at J; junction bases unmatched: 10. The CDR3 has 14 amino acids. CDR3: CAIRNAGGLSEQYF. CDR3 sequence (DNA): TGTGCCATCAGAAATGCGGGGGGCTTGAGCGAGCAGTACTTC.

The chain joins TRBV24-1 to TRBJ1-4, with D unresolved. Trimming pared 2 bases from V and 4 bases from J, leaving 10 bases between. CDR1 and CDR2 (germline): KGHDR, SFDVKD. The CDR3 spans 15 residues. Here the CDR3 DNA reads TGTGCCACCAGTGATTCTGGCCCTTTTAATGAAAAACTGTTTTTT. Protein product: CATSDSGPFNEKLFF.

The chain joins TRBV24-1 to TRBJ2-2; TRBD1 agrees at 11 bases. The trim removed 6 bases at V and 5 bases at J, leaving 7 bases unmatched. This CDR3 region has 16 residues. CDR1 is KGHDR and CDR2 is SFDVKD in the germline V gene. The CDR3 DNA follows: TGTGCCACCAGTCGCGGACAGGGGGCGCGGACCGGGGAGCTGTTTTTT. This gives the protein CATSRGQGARTGELFF.

This clone appeared once. V is TRBV5-1 and J is TRBJ2-7; D ambiguous. Trimming left V 0 bases short and J 0 bases short, with 10 bases between. The germline V gene encodes CDR1 SGHRS and CDR2 YFSETQ. The CDR3 sequence is 15 residues long. CDR3 amino acids: CASSLGGTDSYEQYF. The CDR3, as DNA: TGCGCCAGCAGCTTGGGCGGCACCGACTCCTACGAGCAGTACTTC.

This clone was recorded once. The rearrangement links TRBV5-8 to TRBJ2-3, with D unresolved. Trimming took 6 bases from V and 1 from J, leaving 9 bases between them. Germline V CDR1 and CDR2: SGHTS, YDEGEE. The CDR3 is 13 residues long. The DNA for the CDR3 is TGTGCCAGCAACCTGCGAGGCACAGATACGCAGTATTTT. Amino acids: CASNLRGTDTQYF.

CDR3: CATSRDTSYSNQPQHF. DNA of the CDR3: TGTGCCACTTCCCGGGACACCAGTTATAGCAATCAGCCCCAGCATTTT. This chain connects TRBV15 to TRBJ1-5; a possible D gene is TRBD1 (6 bases). The CDR3 is 16 amino acids. The germline gives CDR1 LNHNV, CDR2 YYDKDF (reference sequence). V lost 9 bases and J lost 0, with 18 bases in between. The complete variable domain, with remaining parts taken from reference TRBV15 and TRBJ1-5, reads DAMVIQNPRYQVTQFGKPVTLSCSQTLNHNVMYWYQQKSSQAPKLLFHYYDKDFNNEADTPDNFQSRRPNTSFCFLDIRSPGLGDTAMYLCATSRDTSYSNQPQHFGDGTRLSIL.

The DNA for the CDR3 is TGTGCCAGCAGTTACGCGACAGGGATTCAGCCCCAGCATTTT. The encoded protein is CASSYATGIQPQHF. The genes are TRBV6-5 and TRBJ1-5, with 7 bases identical to TRBD1. The CDR3 spans 14 residues. Germline CDR1 MNHEY, CDR2 SVGAGI. J was trimmed by 6 bases and V by 2 bases; bases with no gene match: 4.

This clone was counted only a few times. This chain links TRBV6-2 or TRBV6-3 with TRBJ2-5; D is ambiguous. V gave up 2 bases and J gave up 1 base, with 14 bases separating them. The CDR3 loop spans 16 amino acids. Germline CDR1 reads MNHEY; CDR2 reads SVGEGT. The CDR3 here is CASSYDGLKSQETQYF. The CDR3 DNA reads as TGTGCCAGCAGTTACGATGGGCTAAAATCCCAAGAGACCCAGTACTTC.

J is TRBJ1-1 and V is TRBV19; TRBD1 matches at 10 bases. J lost 5 bases, V lost 4 bases, and 1 base had no gene match. The CDR3 contains 13 residues. Germline lookup yields CDR1 LNHDA and CDR2 SQIVND (reference sequence). CDR3 in amino acids: CASSRQGATEAFF. The CDR3 nucleotides read TGTGCCAGTAGTAGACAGGGGGCAACTGAAGCTTTCTTT.

The chain uses TRBV6-5 and TRBJ2-3; D perhaps matches TRBD2 (7 bases). CDR1 is MNHEY, CDR2 SVGAGI, per germline. V was pared by 6 bases and J by 10 bases, with 23 bases between. The CDR3 loop spans 15 amino acids. CDR3 nucleotide sequence: TGTGCCAGCAGGGGTATGGCGTCTGGGGGGGCGGCGCAGTATTTT. It is translated as CASRGMASGGAAQYF.